A single sample is the source of the 27 T cell receptor beta chains below, sequenced in a study of blood T cell repertoires in COVID-19. TCRdb keeps only in-frame clones here, not all; method: immunoSEQ multiplex PCR. The sample comprises roughly 240,000 clones, about 87% of which are singletons, and 2.5% to 3% rests with the top ten. The sequenced material came from PBMCs or T cells enriched from blood (not recorded which). The receptors shown here come from a woman in her 30s with acute COVID-19.

CDR3 amino acids: CASNPKRASSEAFF. CDR3 bases: TGTGCCAGCAACCCTAAGCGGGCGTCCTCTGAAGCTTTCTTT. The chain is built from TRBV6-2 or TRBV6-3 and TRBJ1-1; D uncertain. Germline-derived CDR1 and CDR2 are MNHEY and SVGEGT. This CDR3 region has 14 residues. V was cut by 7 bases and J by 6 bases, with 18 bases left in between.

This clone appeared once. The CDR3 protein is CASSGAERGAYNEQFF. In DNA, the CDR3 is TGTGCCAGCAGTGGCGCCGAGCGGGGGGCATACAATGAGCAGTTCTTC. The chain carries TRBV6-1 and TRBJ2-1, with TRBD2 identical over 9 bases. The CDR3 is made up of 16 amino acids. The V gene end was trimmed by 4 bases and the J gene end by 4 bases; junction bases not matched to a gene: 8. From germline, CDR1 is MNHNS and CDR2 SASEGT.

CDR3 DNA: TGTGCTGCCGACACTGAAGGGGGCCACGGCGAGCAGTACTTC. Amino acid sequence: CAADTEGGHGEQYF. The chain recombines TRBV28 with TRBJ2-7; 7 nucleotides line up with TRBD1. Germline V gene data show CDR1 as MDHEN and CDR2 as SYDVKM. The CDR3 runs 14 residues.

This clone showed up just a few times. V is TRBV3-1 (or the pseudogene TRBV3-2) and J is TRBJ1-4; 10 positions match TRBD1. The J segment lost 7 bases and the V segment lost 5 bases, leaving 10 bases of the junction unmatched. From germline, CDR1 is LGHDT and CDR2 YNNKEL (reference sequence). This CDR3 contains 16 residues. The CDR3: CASSTQPGTGAEKLFF. The CDR3 coding sequence is TGTGCCAGCAGCACCCAACCCGGGACAGGGGCTGAAAAACTGTTTTTT.

The chain uses TRBV18 and TRBJ2-5, with D perhaps TRBD1 (6 bases). The CDR3 length is 16 residues. The ends were cut back, 5 bases at V and 5 bases at J, with 21 bases in the middle. Per germline, CDR1 KGHSH and CDR2 LQKENI. The CDR3 region has the DNA TGTGCCAGCTCAAAGTTCCGGGACACCTGGGGGGAGACCCAGTACTTC. It specifies CASSKFRDTWGETQYF.

V gene TRBV4-1 combines with J gene TRBJ1-6, with 8 bases that match TRBD1. The V gene end was trimmed by 4 bases and the J gene end by 10 bases; junction bases not matched to a gene: 15. The germline V gene has CDR1 MGHRA and CDR2 YSYEKL. The CDR3 extends over 17 amino acids. In DNA, the CDR3 is TGCGCCAGCAGCCCCCCCCGGACAGGGTTAATTCGGTCACCCCTCCACTTT. As protein: CASSPPRTGLIRSPLHF.

The CDR3 loop reads CASSETSGGPDTQYF. CDR3 nucleotides: TGCGCCAGCAGCGAGACTAGCGGGGGCCCCGATACGCAGTATTTT. This chain connects TRBV5-1 to TRBJ2-3, with 12 bases fitting TRBD2. The J segment lost 6 bases and the V segment lost 4 bases, leaving 6 bases of the junction unmatched. The CDR3 spans 15 residues. Germline CDR1 SGHRS, CDR2 YFSETQ.

This chain connects TRBV6-6 to TRBJ1-5; 8 bases map to TRBD1. This CDR3 contains 14 residues. J lost 5 bases, V lost 8 bases, and 8 bases had no gene match. The germline gives CDR1 MNHNY, CDR2 SVGAGI (reference sequence). As DNA, the CDR3 is TGTGCCAGCGGACCTCAGGGGGCCGATCAGCCCCAGCATTTT. The encoded protein is CASGPQGADQPQHF.

The V call is TRBV5-1, the J call TRBJ1-4, with 7 nucleotides matching TRBD1. In germline, CDR1 is SGHRS, CDR2 YFSETQ. The CDR3 has 14 amino acids. Trimming cost V 4 bases and J 8 bases; bases outside gene matches: 8. The CDR3 is CASSRTGPREKLFF. In nucleotides, the CDR3 is TGCGCCAGCAGCCGGACAGGACCGAGGGAAAAACTGTTTTTT.

This sequence joins TRBV9 and TRBJ2-5; TRBD1 is a possible D gene (5 bases). This CDR3 spans 16 amino acids. Germline CDR1 is SGDLS and CDR2 is YYNGEE. Deletions cut 4 bases from V and 5 bases from J, with 21 bases between. This CDR3 is CASSRRPTGVGETQYF. In DNA form, the CDR3 reads TGTGCCAGCAGCAGACGGCCTACAGGCGTTGGGGAGACCCAGTACTTC.

J is TRBJ1-4 and V is TRBV12-3 or TRBV12-4; no clear D gene. The germline V and J ends were trimmed by 6 bases and 8 bases, with 13 bases remaining between them. The CDR3 is 13 residues long. As DNA, the CDR3 is TGTGCCAGCAGCCTCGGTGACACCGAAAAACTGTTTTTT. Its translation is CASSLGDTEKLFF.

J is TRBJ2-1 and V is TRBV19; weak D call: TRBD2 (7 bases). The CDR3 runs 18 residues. The germline V gene has CDR1 LNHDA and CDR2 SQIVND (reference sequence). Trimming shortened V by 1 base and J by 3 bases, and 19 bases separated the two germline ends. CDR3 residues: CASSIAGGSSSDYNEQFF. The CDR3 DNA is TGTGCCAGTAGTATAGCGGGGGGCTCCTCCTCTGACTACAATGAGCAGTTCTTC. Together with reference TRBV19 and TRBJ2-1, the CDR3 gives the full variable domain: DGGITQSPKYLFRKEGQNVTLSCEQNLNHDAMYWYRQDPGQGLRLIYYSQIVNDFQKGDIAEGYSVSREKKESFPLTVTSAQKNPTAFYLCASSIAGGSSSDYNEQFFGPGTRLTVL.

The chain joins TRBV2 to TRBJ1-2; D perhaps matches TRBD1 (6 bases). Germline CDR1 reads SNHLY; CDR2 reads FYNNEI. The V gene lost 6 bases and the J gene lost 4 bases, with 18 bases spanning the gap. This CDR3 is built from 15 residues. This chain's CDR3 is CASRWRGGRLYGYTF. The CDR3 DNA sequence: TGTGCCAGCAGATGGAGGGGGGGGCGCCTCTATGGCTACACCTTC.

V and J are TRBV19 and TRBJ2-2; 9 bases map to TRBD1. Germline-derived CDR1 and CDR2 are LNHDA and SQIVND (reference sequence). With V trimmed by 0 bases and J by 3 bases, 11 bases remained unmatched. CDR3 size: 19 residues. CDR3 nucleotide sequence: TGTGCCAGTAGTATAGAAGGGAGGGGGACAGGGAGGTACACCGGGGAGCTGTTTTTT. This sequence encodes CASSIEGRGTGRYTGELFF.

CDR3 in amino acids: CATRWGSPGAYEQYF. CDR3 in DNA: TGTGCCACCAGATGGGGCAGCCCAGGGGCTTACGAGCAGTACTTC. V gene TRBV27 combines with J gene TRBJ2-7; D possibly corresponds to TRBD1 (6 bases). The CDR3 length is 15 residues. CDR1 is MNHEY and CDR2 is SMNVEV in the germline V gene (reference sequence). Trimming left V 10 bases short and J 4 bases short, with 23 bases between.

The V call is TRBV7-2, the J call TRBJ2-3, with TRBD2 as a possible D gene (7 bases). CDR3 length equals 16 residues. Per the germline V gene, CDR1 is SGHTA and CDR2 is FQGNSA. V was clipped by 4 bases and J by 2 bases, with 16 bases between them. CDR3 residues: CASSWGGGRYTDTQYF. The CDR3 bases are TGTGCCAGCAGCTGGGGGGGCGGCCGCTACACAGATACGCAGTATTTT. Full variable domain (outside the CDR3, taken from reference TRBV7-2 and TRBJ2-3): GAGVSQSPSNKVTEKGKDVELRCDPISGHTALYWYRQSLGQGLEFLIYFQGNSAPDKSGLPSDRFSAERTGGSVSTLTIQRTQQEDSAVYLCASSWGGGRYTDTQYFGPGTRLTVL.

The rearrangement uses TRBV15 and TRBJ1-2; D might be TRBD1 (6 bases). The germline gives CDR1 LNHNV, CDR2 YYDKDF (reference sequence). V lost 2 bases, J lost 4 bases, and 17 bases lay in between. This CDR3 has 16 residues. DNA of the CDR3: TGTGCCACCAGCAGACCCAACCCGCAGGGGAGCTATGGCTACACCTTC. Translated, it gives CATSRPNPQGSYGYTF.

This sequence joins TRBV6-5 and TRBJ2-3, with 7 positions matching TRBD2. The CDR3 has 16 amino acids. Trimming cost V 0 bases and J 4 bases; bases outside gene matches: 7. Germline assignment: CDR1 MNHEY and CDR2 SVGAGI. The CDR3 is CASSYSSGGGADTQYF. The DNA for the CDR3 is TGTGCCAGCAGTTACTCCTCGGGCGGGGGAGCAGATACGCAGTATTTT.

The rearrangement uses TRBV5-1 and TRBJ1-2, with D perhaps matching TRBD1 (6 bases). Germline V gives CDR1 SGHRS, CDR2 YFSETQ. V was cut by 5 bases and J by 0 bases, with 11 bases left in between. This CDR3 has 14 amino acids. The CDR3 coding sequence is TGCGCCAGCAGATCAGGGGCTTCTAACTATGGCTACACCTTC. Its translation is CASRSGASNYGYTF. The complete variable domain, with remaining parts taken from reference TRBV5-1 and TRBJ1-2, reads KAGVTQTPRYLIKTRGQQVTLSCSPISGHRSVSWYQQTPGQGLQFLFEYFSETQRNKGNFPGRFSGRQFSNSRSEMNVSTLELGDSALYLCASRSGASNYGYTFGSGTRLTVV.

The rearrangement uses TRBV9 and TRBJ1-2, with TRBD1 matching over 9 bases. Germline V gene sequence: CDR1 SGDLS, CDR2 YYNGEE. With V trimmed by 1 base and J by 2 bases, 3 bases remained unmatched. CDR3 size: 15 residues. CDR3 DNA: TGTGCCAGCAGCGTAAGGGACAGGGCAAACTATGGCTACACCTTC. It yields the protein CASSVRDRANYGYTF.

The V and J genes are TRBV4-2 and TRBJ1-2; TRBD1 might be the D (5 bases). The CDR3 sequence is 14 residues long. The germline V gene encodes CDR1 LGHNA and CDR2 YNFKEQ. The V end lost 4 bases, the J end lost 2 bases, and 11 bases lay between the germline ends. The CDR3 spells CASSPSRDNYGYTF. The CDR3 nucleotides read TGTGCCAGCAGCCCCTCGCGGGACAACTATGGCTACACCTTC.

The chain employs TRBV7-9 and TRBJ1-6, with TRBD1 matching over 7 bases. The CDR3 has 13 amino acids. V trimming: 8 bases; J trimming: 9 bases; junction bases outside the gene matches: 7. Germline values: CDR1 SEHNR, CDR2 FQNEAQ (reference sequence). The CDR3 reads CASSGTVTSPLHF. The CDR3 DNA reads as TGTGCCAGCTCGGGGACAGTAACTTCACCCCTCCACTTT.

This sequence joins TRBV12-3 or TRBV12-4 and TRBJ1-3; 8 bases align to TRBD1. The CDR3 consists of 13 residues. V dropped 4 bases and J dropped 4; count of bases not matched to a gene: 0. The CDR3 here is CASSWTGGNTIYF. CDR3 bases: TGTGCCAGCAGTTGGACAGGGGGAAACACCATATATTTT.

V is TRBV7-9 and J is TRBJ1-1; no definite D call. This CDR3 has 12 residues. V was cut by 3 bases and J by 5 bases, with 7 bases left in between. Per the germline V gene, CDR1 is SEHNR and CDR2 is FQNEAQ (reference sequence). The CDR3 loop reads CASSFRSTEAFF. The CDR3 nucleotides read TGTGCCAGCAGCTTTAGATCAACTGAAGCTTTCTTT.

This chain uses TRBV3-1 (or the pseudogene TRBV3-2) with TRBJ2-5; TRBD1 agrees at 8 bases. In germline, CDR1 is LGHDT, CDR2 YNNKEL (reference sequence). The CDR3 loop spans 15 amino acids. J lost 7 bases, V lost 1 base, and 8 bases had no gene match. The CDR3 sequence: CASSQGGTGVGTQYF. CDR3 DNA sequence: TGTGCCAGCAGCCAAGGGGGGACAGGCGTCGGGACCCAGTACTTC.

The chain joins TRBV2 to TRBJ2-1; D may be TRBD2 (6 bases). Germline V gives CDR1 SNHLY, CDR2 FYNNEI. The CDR3 length is 12 residues. Trimming took 2 bases from V and 10 from J, leaving 9 bases between them. CDR3: CASSENAGEQFF. As DNA, the CDR3 is TGTGCCAGCAGTGAAAACGCGGGGGAGCAGTTCTTC.

This clone was observed a single time. This chain connects TRBV9 to TRBJ2-3; TRBD2 matches at 16 bases. Trimming cost V 4 bases and J 0 bases; bases outside gene matches: 11. Per germline, CDR1 SGDLS and CDR2 YYNGEE. CDR3 size: 20 residues. The CDR3, as DNA: TGTGCCAGCAGCTTCGCCGGGACTAGCGGGGGGGCGGCTAGCACAGATACGCAGTATTTT. It translates to CASSFAGTSGGAASTDTQYF.